This entry concerns a single T cell receptor (beta chain). This CDR3 is 15 amino acids long. After removal of 3 bases from V and 3 bases from J, the junction contained 5 bases not matched to a gene. In germline, CDR1 is SGHNT, CDR2 YYREEE (reference sequence). Clones were sequenced by immunoSEQ multiplex PCR, and TCRdb holds only the in-frame ones, with some missing. The sample shows 200,000 to 300,000 clones, approximately 86% of them seen only once. These data originate in a study of cytomegalovirus exposure and HLA in healthy donors. The clonotype comes from a woman between 25 and 40 years old in good health and CMV-seropositive. The genes are TRBV5-4 and TRBJ1-5, with TRBD1 identical over 8 bases. The sequenced material came from PBMCs. The CDR3 loop is CASSWGDRPNQPQHF. In DNA form, the CDR3 reads TGTGCCAGCAGCTGGGGGGACAGGCCCAATCAGCCCCAGCATTTT. Together with reference TRBV5-4 and TRBJ1-5, the CDR3 gives the full variable domain: ETGVTQSPTHLIKTRGQQVTLRCSSQSGHNTVSWYQQALGQGPQFIFQYYREEENGRGNFPPRFSGLQFPNYSSELNVNALELDDSALYLCASSWGDRPNQPQHFGDGTRLSIL.